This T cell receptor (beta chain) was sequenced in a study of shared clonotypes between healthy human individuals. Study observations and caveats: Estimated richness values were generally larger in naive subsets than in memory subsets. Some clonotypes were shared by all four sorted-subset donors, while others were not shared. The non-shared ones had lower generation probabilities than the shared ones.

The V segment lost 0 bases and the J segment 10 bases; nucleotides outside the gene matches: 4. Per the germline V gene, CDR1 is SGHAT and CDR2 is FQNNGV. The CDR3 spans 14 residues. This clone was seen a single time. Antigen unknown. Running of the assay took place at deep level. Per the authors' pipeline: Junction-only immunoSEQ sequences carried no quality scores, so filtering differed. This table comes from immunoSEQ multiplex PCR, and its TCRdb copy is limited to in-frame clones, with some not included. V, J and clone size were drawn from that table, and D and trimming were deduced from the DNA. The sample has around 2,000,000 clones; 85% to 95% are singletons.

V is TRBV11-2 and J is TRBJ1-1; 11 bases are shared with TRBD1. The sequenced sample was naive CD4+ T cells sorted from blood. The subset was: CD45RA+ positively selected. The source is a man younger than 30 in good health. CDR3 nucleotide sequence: TGTGCCAGCAGCTTAGATCGGGGGACAGGGGGAGCTTTCTTT. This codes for CASSLDRGTGGAFF.